This T cell receptor (beta chain) was found in a study of cytomegalovirus exposure and HLA in healthy donors. Primers included in the PCR were 60 Vbeta and 13 Jbeta primers. TCRdb's copy holds only in-frame clones and misses some; the assay was immunoSEQ multiplex PCR. The sample totals tens of thousands of clones. Study-level findings and limits: In all likelihood, a cluster of highly shared sequence variants was a sequencing artifact.

Regarding this clone: What it recognizes is unknown.

Sequenced material: PBMCs. The origin of this receptor is a man aged 50-60 years in good health and CMV-seropositive.

The CDR3 region is CASSSPGDSDEQYV. The DNA for the CDR3 is TGTGCCAGCAGTTCCCCGGGGGACTCGGACGAGCAGTACGTC. The genes are TRBV6-6 and TRBJ2-7; maybe TRBD2 (6 bases). The V gene lost 4 bases and the J gene lost 5 bases, with 15 bases spanning the gap. Germline CDR1 reads MNHNY; CDR2 reads SVGAGI (reference sequence). This CDR3 contains 14 residues.